These 9 T cell receptor beta chains were sequenced from one sample in a study of blood T cell repertoires in COVID-19. Produced via immunoSEQ multiplex PCR; TCRdb's table is partial and in-frame only. The sample consists of fewer than 500,000 clones, roughly 90% of them appearing once. Sequenced material: peripheral blood. The receptors come from a man aged 18 to 30 with COVID-19, enrolled during active disease.

This clone was counted a single time. This CDR3 reads CASSSGTWGNYEQYF. CDR3 coding DNA: TGCGCCAGCAGTTCTGGGACATGGGGGAACTACGAGCAGTACTTC. The gene calls are TRBV5-1 and TRBJ2-7, with D possibly TRBD1 on 6 matching bases. The V end lost 5 bases, the J end lost 3 bases, and 18 bases lay between the germline ends. The CDR3 contains 15 residues. The germline gives CDR1 SGHRS, CDR2 YFSETQ.

The rearrangement links TRBV2 to TRBJ2-5, with 8 bases lining up with TRBD2. CDR3 length equals 16 residues. The V segment lost 7 bases and the J segment 5 bases; nucleotides outside the gene matches: 15. CDR1 and CDR2 (germline): SNHLY, FYNNEI. The CDR3 spells CASTFLSGGARETQYF. The DNA of the CDR3 is TGTGCCAGCACATTTTTGTCCGGGGGGGCGCGGGAGACCCAGTACTTC.

The gene calls are TRBV13 and TRBJ2-3; no definite D call. The length of the CDR3 is 12 residues. The V and J ends lost 0 bases and 12 bases respectively, with 10 bases between them. Germline CDR1 reads PRHDT; CDR2 reads FYEKMQ (reference sequence). The CDR3, as DNA: TGTGCCAGCAGCTTAGGACTTCGAATTCAGTATTTT. As protein: CASSLGLRIQYF.

The chain combines TRBV7-6 with TRBJ2-5; TRBD2 agrees at 9 bases. The trim removed 6 bases at V and 1 base at J, leaving 9 bases unmatched. The CDR3 sequence is 16 residues long. Germline V gene lookup returns CDR1 SGHVS and CDR2 FNYEAQ. CDR3 DNA: TGTGCCAGCAGGAGAGGAGCGGGGGGCCCCCAAGAGACCCAGTACTTC. Its protein product is CASRRGAGGPQETQYF.

The chain joins TRBV2 to TRBJ1-6; 9 nucleotides align to TRBD1. The CDR3 is 16 residues long. With V trimmed by 2 bases and J by 8 bases, 7 bases remained unmatched. Germline V lookup: CDR1 SNHLY, CDR2 FYNNEI. The CDR3 region has the DNA TGTGCCAGCAGTGAAAACACAGGGGGCCATTATTCACCCCTCCACTTT. It specifies CASSENTGGHYSPLHF.

The chain joins TRBV20-1 to TRBJ2-3; TRBD2 agrees at 8 bases. With 3 bases clipped from V and 7 bases from J, the junction kept 12 bases outside the gene matches. The CDR3 loop spans 15 amino acids. Germline V lookup: CDR1 DFQATT, CDR2 SNEGSKA (reference sequence). The CDR3 here is CSASSPSGFGNTQYF. The CDR3, as DNA: TGCAGTGCTAGTAGCCCTAGCGGGTTTGGGAATACGCAGTATTTT.

J is TRBJ2-5 and V is TRBV5-4; D may be TRBD1 (6 bases). The germline V and J ends were trimmed by 4 bases and 7 bases, with 20 bases remaining between them. The germline gives CDR1 SGHNT, CDR2 YYREEE (reference sequence). The CDR3 covers 15 residues. The CDR3 DNA reads TGTGCCAGCAGCCAGACAGGCGGGCGAGGGGGGACCCAGTACTTC. This codes for CASSQTGGRGGTQYF.

The CDR3 DNA is TGTGCCAGCAGCCAGAAGTCTAGCGGGAGGGCCGGTGAGACCCAGTACTTC. This gives the protein CASSQKSSGRAGETQYF. V gene TRBV3-1 (or the pseudogene TRBV3-2) combines with J gene TRBJ2-5; 12 positions match TRBD2. V lost 3 bases to trimming and J lost 5 bases; unmatched junction nucleotides: 10. The CDR3 extends over 17 amino acids. Germline V lookup: CDR1 LGHDT, CDR2 YNNKEL (reference sequence).

The chain couples TRBV27 to TRBJ2-4, with 7 bases identical to TRBD1. The germline gives CDR1 MNHEY, CDR2 SMNVEV (reference sequence). The CDR3 loop spans 15 amino acids. After removal of 5 bases from V and 2 bases from J, the junction contained 6 bases not matched to a gene. The CDR3: CASSPRQGSKNIQYF. The CDR3 DNA reads as TGTGCCAGCAGTCCCCGACAGGGATCCAAAAACATTCAGTACTTC.